Following are 19 T cell receptor beta chains from one sample sequenced in a study of T cells in Graves' hyperthyroidism and ophthalmopathy. Amplification yielded TCR beta CDR3 regions, with RNA transcripts as the source. HTBI primers were the set used in a first-round RT-PCR of the TCR CDR3. TCRdb ran MiXCR on the multiplex PCR reads and lists one entry per CDR3 protein. The sample carries 550,000 to 600,000 distinct CDR3 sequences, 35% to 55% recorded once. Source material: peripheral blood or thyroid tissue (not recorded which). These receptors all come from an adult woman with Graves' disease, either hyperthyroidism or ophthalmopathy (not recorded which).

This clonotype was seen many times. The rearrangement joins TRBV20-1 to TRBJ2-5; D remains ambiguous. CDR1 and CDR2 (germline): DFQATT, SNEGSKA (reference sequence). V gave up 5 bases and J gave up 2 bases, with 12 bases separating them. The CDR3 is 13 residues long. Here the CDR3 reads CSALNIGQETQYF. The CDR3, as DNA: TGCAGTGCTCTGAATATTGGGCAAGAGACCCAGTACTTC.

This clonotype has ten or more counts. This sequence joins TRBV29-1 and TRBJ2-7, with D tentatively TRBD1 or TRBD2 (5 bases each). V dropped 5 bases and J dropped 3 bases, with 11 bases sitting between them. The CDR3 is 12 residues long. Germline assignment: CDR1 SQVTM and CDR2 ANQGSEA. CDR3 in amino acids: CSVRDGNYEQYF. The CDR3 DNA sequence: TGCAGCGTTCGGGACGGCAACTACGAGCAGTACTTC.

The chain combines TRBV14 with TRBJ2-7; D is ambiguous. The length of the CDR3 is 13 residues. V lost 1 base and J 3 bases, leaving 7 bases between the germline ends. Per the germline V gene, CDR1 is SGHDN and CDR2 is FVKESK. The CDR3 is CASSQVGLYEQYF. Here the CDR3 DNA reads TGTGCCAGCAGCCAAGTTGGCCTCTACGAGCAGTACTTC.

This clonotype was detected ten times or more. This chain joins TRBV19 and TRBJ1-5, with 8 bases aligning to TRBD1. The ends lost 3 bases at V and 6 bases at J; junction bases unmatched: 4. Germline assignment: CDR1 LNHDA and CDR2 SQIVND (reference sequence). The CDR3 totals 14 residues. CDR3: CASSIMTGAQPQHF. The CDR3 DNA reads as TGTGCCAGTAGTATTATGACAGGGGCTCAGCCCCAGCATTTT.

This clonotype was seen only a few times. The CDR3 sequence: CAISVGDLYGYTF. In DNA, the CDR3 is TGTGCCATCAGTGTGGGGGACCTATATGGCTACACCTTC. The chain is built from TRBV10-3 and TRBJ1-2; a weak D match, TRBD1 (5 bases). Looked up from germline, CDR1 is ENHRY and CDR2 is SYGVKD. The CDR3 totals 13 residues. V lost 4 bases, J lost 5 bases, and 11 bases lay in between.

This clonotype was observed at least ten times. The rearrangement uses TRBV20-1 and TRBJ1-6; D is unclear. The CDR3 has 12 residues. The V end lost 0 bases, the J end lost 10 bases, and 7 bases lay between the germline ends. Germline CDR1 reads DFQATT; CDR2 reads SNEGSKA (reference sequence). The CDR3 sequence: CSARDRESPLHF. Written as DNA, the CDR3 is TGCAGTGCTAGAGATCGGGAATCACCCCTCCACTTT.

This clonotype was seen only a few times. V gene TRBV5-1 combines with J gene TRBJ1-1, with 8 bases identical to TRBD1. V shed 1 base and J 1 base; nucleotides not matched to a gene: 6. This CDR3 is built from 16 residues. Per the germline V gene, CDR1 is SGHRS and CDR2 is YFSETQ. The CDR3 loop is CASSLSVGTGNTEAFF. CDR3 nucleotide sequence: TGCGCCAGCAGCTTGTCGGTTGGGACAGGGAACACTGAAGCTTTCTTT.

This clonotype came up many times. This chain joins TRBV6-2 or TRBV6-3 and TRBJ2-7, with D possibly TRBD2 on 6 matching bases. CDR1 and CDR2 from the germline V gene are MNHEY and SVGEGT. V was clipped by 2 bases and J by 4 bases, with 12 bases between them. CDR3 length: 14 amino acids. The CDR3 region is CASSYGGSVYEQYF. DNA of the CDR3: TGTGCCAGCAGTTACGGGGGGAGCGTGTACGAGCAGTACTTC.

Many counts were recorded for this clonotype. CDR3 protein: CASRCDVRSSGRASTGELFF. The CDR3 DNA is TGTGCCAGCAGGTGTGACGTTCGAAGTAGCGGGAGAGCTTCGACCGGGGAGCTGTTTTTT. The V call is TRBV7-9, the J call TRBJ2-2; 9 bases align to TRBD2. The CDR3 length is 20 residues. Germline trimming cut 6 bases from V and 5 bases from J; bases unmatched to any gene: 22. Germline V gene lookup returns CDR1 SEHNR and CDR2 FQNEAQ (reference sequence).

This rearrangement joins TRBV10-2 to TRBJ1-5, with TRBD1 matching over 7 bases. Germline CDR1 is WSHSY and CDR2 is SAAADI. CDR3 length: 13 amino acids. The J segment lost 11 bases and the V segment lost 2 bases, leaving 6 bases of the junction unmatched. CDR3 sequence reads: CASSETGVETQHF. CDR3 coding DNA: TGCGCCAGCAGTGAGACAGGGGTTGAGACCCAGCATTTT.

For this clonotype: An end of the junction does not agree with germline; a read error may underlie this. This sequence joins TRBV6-5 and TRBJ2-2, with TRBD1 identical over 12 bases. This CDR3 spans 21 amino acids. Germline CDR1 reads MNHEY; CDR2 reads SVGAGI. CDR3: CASSYPGNSGTGGGETGELSW. CDR3 nucleotide sequence: TGTGCCAGCAGTTACCCCGGAAACTCCGGGACAGGGGGCGGTGAGACCGGGGAGCTGTCTTGG.

This clonotype was picked up many times. V and J are TRBV6-5 and TRBJ1-5, with D unresolved. The germline gives CDR1 MNHEY, CDR2 SVGAGI. This CDR3 is 12 amino acids long. V lost 6 bases, J lost 9 bases, and 12 bases lay in between. CDR3 nucleotide sequence: TGTGCCAGCAGCCCCCGGCGAGGGCCCCAGCATTTT. This translates into CASSPRRGPQHF.

This clonotype has a single count. This chain links TRBV7-9 with TRBJ2-5, with D perhaps TRBD1 (6 bases). Looked up from germline, CDR1 is SEHNR and CDR2 is FQNEAQ (reference sequence). V shed 6 bases and J shed 9 bases, with 17 bases lying between them. CDR3 length: 13 residues. The CDR3: CASSIGGDQPQYF. The CDR3 DNA sequence: TGTGCCAGCAGTATTGGGGGCGACCAGCCCCAGTACTTC.

This clonotype was observed a few times. The rearrangement uses TRBV7-9 and TRBJ2-3; D is ambiguous. CDR1 is SEHNR and CDR2 is FQNEAQ in the germline V gene (reference sequence). The CDR3 length is 11 residues. The ends were cut back, 4 bases at V and 5 bases at J, with 4 bases in the middle. CDR3 coding DNA: TGTGCCAGCAGCTATGGAGATACGCAGTATTTT. It translates to CASSYGDTQYF.

This clonotype has ten or more counts. The rearrangement links TRBV7-9 to TRBJ2-7; no clear D gene. CDR3 size: 14 residues. Germline V gene sequence: CDR1 SEHNR, CDR2 FQNEAQ (reference sequence). V lost 5 bases and J 6 bases, leaving 17 bases between the germline ends. The CDR3 nucleotides read TGTGCCAGCAGCCACAATAATCCAGGATCCGAGCAGTACTTC. It translates to CASSHNNPGSEQYF. The variable domain in full, with the rest retrieved from reference TRBV7-9 and TRBJ2-7, is DTGVSQNPRHKITKRGQNVTFRCDPISEHNRLYWYRQTLGQGPEFLTYFQNEAQLEKSRLLSDRFSAERPKGSFSTLEIQRTEQGDSAMYLCASSHNNPGSEQYFGPGTRLTVT.

In its sample, this clonotype was seen a few times. The chain has TRBV20-1 and TRBJ1-6; D gene ambiguous. V was cut by 6 bases and J by 10 bases, with 16 bases left in between. The CDR3 covers 13 residues. Germline CDR1 and CDR2: DFQATT and SNEGSKA (reference sequence). CDR3 DNA sequence: TGCAGTGCCTCGACGGTCGTTAAGTCACCCCTCCACTTT. Translation gives CSASTVVKSPLHF.

In this sample, this clonotype turned up many times. The chain employs TRBV20-1 and TRBJ2-5; TRBD2 matches 12 bases. This CDR3 comprises 15 residues. The germline V gene has CDR1 DFQATT and CDR2 SNEGSKA (reference sequence). V dropped 6 bases and J dropped 2; count of bases not matched to a gene: 7. The CDR3 region is CSAHGLAGFQETQYF. DNA of the CDR3: TGCAGTGCCCATGGACTAGCGGGATTTCAAGAGACCCAGTACTTC.

The V and J genes are TRBV3-1 and TRBJ2-7; 8 positions match TRBD1. Germline V gives CDR1 LGHDT, CDR2 YNNKEL (reference sequence). Trimming took 4 bases from V and 4 from J; bases not matched to a gene: 6. The CDR3 is made up of 14 amino acids. The DNA of the CDR3 is TGTGCCAGCAGCCGGGGACAGGTTTATTACGAGCAGTACTTC. It specifies CASSRGQVYYEQYF.

The chain recombines TRBV12-3 or TRBV12-4 with TRBJ1-6; 8 bases fit TRBD1. The ends lost 4 bases at V and 7 bases at J; junction bases unmatched: 6. There are 15 residues in the CDR3. The CDR3 spells CASSWPGQENSPLHF. CDR3 sequence (DNA): TGTGCCAGCAGTTGGCCGGGACAGGAAAATTCACCCCTCCACTTT.